The 28 T cell receptor beta chains presented below share a single source sample, sequenced in a study of T cells in Graves' hyperthyroidism and ophthalmopathy. Amplified regions were TCR beta CDR3 sequences from RNA transcripts. RT-PCR in the first round (using the HTBI primer set) targeted the TCR CDR3. TCRdb re-called the multiplex PCR reads with MiXCR, one entry per CDR3 protein. The sample yields 300,000 to 450,000 distinct CDR3 sequences, around an eighth seen once. Sequencing was done on a sample of blood. All receptors derive from a man aged 30 to 39 with Graves' hyperthyroidism that later progressed to Graves' ophthalmopathy.

This clonotype has more than one count but fewer than ten. One base away lies a much larger clone, so this may be a sequencing read error. The chain links TRBV2 to TRBJ1-6, with D unresolved. V lost 1 base and J 6 bases, leaving 10 bases between the germline ends. Germline V gene lookup returns CDR1 SNHLY and CDR2 FYNNEI. This CDR3 region has 15 residues. This CDR3 reads CASSEVAGCNSPLHF. CDR3 DNA: TGTGCCAGCAGTGAAGTGGCGGGTTGTAATTCACCCCTCCACTTT.

This clonotype was counted between two and nine times. This chain uses TRBV20-1 with TRBJ2-5; 8 bases match TRBD2. Germline assignment: CDR1 DFQATT and CDR2 SNEGSKA (reference sequence). Losses at the gene ends were 3 bases for V and 1 base for J; bases not matched to a gene: 4. The CDR3 totals 14 residues. This CDR3 is CSARRGAFQETQYF. The CDR3 DNA follows: TGCAGTGCTAGGCGGGGGGCGTTCCAAGAGACCCAGTACTTC.

The chain joins TRBV4-1 to TRBJ1-1; D is uncertain. Germline CDR1 reads MGHRA; CDR2 reads YSYEKL. The CDR3 covers 14 residues. Trimming stripped 0 bases from V and 7 bases from J, with 12 bases between. CDR3: CASSQDRRGYEAFF. In DNA form, the CDR3 reads TGCGCCAGCAGCCAAGATAGACGAGGGTATGAAGCTTTCTTT.

There are many counts of this clonotype. The chain uses TRBV10-3 and TRBJ2-1; 11 bases fit TRBD2. CDR3 length equals 16 residues. V was pared by 8 bases and J by 7 bases, with 13 bases of the junction left unmatched. Germline CDR1 is ENHRY and CDR2 is SYGVKD. The CDR3 DNA follows: TGTGCCATCCTTAACTATACTAGCGGGGGAAAGAATGAGCAGTTCTTC. Its translation: CAILNYTSGGKNEQFF.

This clonotype was counted only a few times. The genes are TRBV18 and TRBJ1-6; TRBD1 might be the D (5 bases). V lost 2 bases to trimming and J lost 7 bases, with 12 bases between them. The germline V gene has CDR1 KGHSH and CDR2 LQKENI. This CDR3 is built from 15 residues. DNA for the CDR3: TGTGCCAGCTCACCAGACTCAGGGTACAATTCACCCCTCCACTTT. Translation gives CASSPDSGYNSPLHF.

Concerning this clonotype itself: At one end the junction does not follow the germline gene, possibly because of a read error. The J gene is TRBJ2-1, the V gene TRBV3-1, with 10 bases matching TRBD2. CDR3 size: 16 residues. CDR1 is LGHDT, CDR2 YNNKEL, per germline (reference sequence). The CDR3 bases are TGTGCCAGCAGACAAAGCAGCGGGGGGGCCTACAATGAGCAGTCCTTC. It codes for CASRQSSGGAYNEQSF.

Many counts were recorded for this clonotype. The rearrangement joins TRBV11-2 to TRBJ1-2; 7 bases agree with TRBD1. The CDR3 loop spans 14 amino acids. With 7 bases clipped from V and 2 bases from J, the junction kept 7 bases outside the gene matches. CDR1 is SGHAT and CDR2 is FQNNGV in the germline V gene. As DNA, the CDR3 is TGTGCCAGCACCAAGGTGACAGGGAACTATGGCTACACCTTC. Translation: CASTKVTGNYGYTF.

This clonotype was seen repeatedly, ten times or more. V gene TRBV30 combines with J gene TRBJ2-7; D gene uncertain. V was pared by 0 bases and J by 4 bases, with 7 bases between. Per germline, CDR1 GTSNPN and CDR2 SVGIG (reference sequence). This CDR3 contains 12 residues. The CDR3 region has the DNA TGTGCCTGGAGTGTACTCCGGTACGAGCAGTACTTC. The encoded protein is CAWSVLRYEQYF.

This clonotype was counted at least ten times. This chain joins TRBV18 and TRBJ2-7, with D perhaps matching TRBD2 (5 bases). The germline V gene has CDR1 KGHSH and CDR2 LQKENI. With 3 bases removed from V and 2 bases from J, the gap between germline ends came to 14 bases. The CDR3 consists of 15 residues. CDR3 bases: TGTGCCAGCTCACCCCTGACGGGAAAAACCTACGAGCAGTACTTC. Its protein product is CASSPLTGKTYEQYF.

The chain carries TRBV5-1 and TRBJ1-6; no definite D call. Germline V gives CDR1 SGHRS, CDR2 YFSETQ. The CDR3 is made up of 15 amino acids. Trimming shortened V by 0 bases and J by 5 bases, and 9 bases separated the two germline ends. For the CDR3, the DNA is TGCGCCAGCAGCTTGGGAGTTGGGGATAATTCACCCCTCCACTTT. Translated: CASSLGVGDNSPLHF. The variable domain in full, with the rest retrieved from reference TRBV5-1 and TRBJ1-6, is KAGVTQTPRYLIKTRGQQVTLSCSPISGHRSVSWYQQTPGQGLQFLFEYFSETQRNKGNFPGRFSGRQFSNSRSEMNVSTLELGDSALYLCASSLGVGDNSPLHFGNGTRLTVT.

Of note for this clonotype: It may be a read error: a sequence one base away is much more abundant. The chain uses TRBV7-2 and TRBJ2-7; 14 bases match TRBD2. Trimming at V came to 2 bases and at J to 3 bases, leaving 12 bases not matched to a gene. CDR1 is SGHTA and CDR2 is FQGNSA in the germline V gene. The CDR3 loop spans 19 amino acids. In DNA, the CDR3 is TGTGCCAGCAGCTTACGGGCAGCTCTTGGACTAGCGGGGGGCTACGAGCAGTACTTC. Translation gives CASSLRAALGLAGGYEQYF.

This clonotype came up many times. This rearrangement joins TRBV11-2 to TRBJ1-5; perhaps TRBD1 as D (6 bases). CDR1 and CDR2 (germline): SGHAT, FQNNGV. The length of the CDR3 is 14 residues. The V and J ends lost 1 base and 7 bases respectively, with 11 bases between them. The CDR3 loop is CASSLGGGRQPQHF. In nucleotides, the CDR3 is TGTGCCAGCAGCTTAGGGGGGGGCAGGCAGCCCCAGCATTTT.

Notes on this clonotype: One base away lies a much larger clone, so this may be a sequencing read error. This chain uses TRBV13 with TRBJ2-7; TRBD2 might be the D (9 bases). The V gene lost 6 bases and the J gene lost 3 bases, with 21 bases spanning the gap. Looked up from germline, CDR1 is PRHDT and CDR2 is FYEKMQ (reference sequence). The CDR3 length is 16 residues. The CDR3 here is CASRLAGQEPYYEQYF. The CDR3 region has the DNA TGTGCCAGCAGGCTAGCGGGACAGGAGCCCTACTACGAGCAGTACTTC. The variable domain in full, completed from reference TRBV13 and TRBJ2-7, reads AAGVIQSPRHLIKEKRETATLKCYPIPRHDTVYWYQQGPGQDPQFLISFYEKMQSDKGSIPDRFSAQQFSDYHSELNMSSLELGDSALYFCASRLAGQEPYYEQYFGPGTRLTVT.

V usage is TRBV7-8 and J usage is TRBJ1-4; the D is unclear. Germline V gene lookup returns CDR1 SGHVS and CDR2 FQNEAQ. Trimming took off 6 bases at V and 5 bases at J, with 16 bases between the two ends. The CDR3 consists of 15 residues. The DNA of the CDR3 is TGTGCCAGCAGTTCAAGACGGTTTAGAAATGAAAAACTGTTTTTT. Encoded protein: CASSSRRFRNEKLFF.

The chain carries TRBV12-3 or TRBV12-4 and TRBJ2-3; D gene unclear. The V end lost 7 bases, the J end lost 2 bases, and 4 bases lay between the germline ends. The CDR3 runs 11 residues. CDR3 region: CASTHTDTQYF. In DNA, the CDR3 is TGTGCCAGCACCCACACAGATACGCAGTATTTT.

In its sample, this clonotype was seen many times. The rearrangement joins TRBV6-1 to TRBJ2-5; D is possibly TRBD2 (5 bases). V gave up 7 bases and J gave up 5 bases, with 11 bases separating them. Per the germline V gene, CDR1 is MNHNS and CDR2 is SASEGT. There are 12 residues in the CDR3. The CDR3 coding sequence is TGTGCCAGCAATATAGAGGGTGAGACCCAGTACTTC. Translating gives CASNIEGETQYF.

This clonotype was seen ten or more times. This chain connects TRBV7-3 to TRBJ2-3; TRBD2 aligns across 7 bases. Germline-derived CDR1 and CDR2 are SGHTA and FQGTGA. Germline trimming cut 5 bases from V and 12 bases from J; bases unmatched to any gene: 8. CDR3 length: 12 amino acids. CDR3: CASSPMGGFQYF. CDR3 DNA sequence: TGTGCCAGCAGCCCAATGGGGGGGTTCCAGTATTTT.

This clonotype was seen ten or more times. V and J are TRBV7-9 and TRBJ2-5, with D tentatively TRBD1 (6 bases). Germline V lookup: CDR1 SEHNR, CDR2 FQNEAQ (reference sequence). V lost 5 bases and J lost 0, with 16 bases in between. CDR3 length equals 16 residues. The CDR3 region is CASSAPDRPYQETQYF. CDR3 in DNA: TGTGCCAGCAGCGCACCCGACAGGCCCTACCAAGAGACCCAGTACTTC.

This clonotype was recorded a few times. The CDR3 nucleotides read TGTGCCAGCAGCTCTGAAAGATGGGGTGAAAAACTGTTTTTT. As protein: CASSSERWGEKLFF. This chain joins TRBV7-2 and TRBJ1-4, with D hard to call. With 4 bases removed from V and 7 bases from J, the gap between germline ends came to 13 bases. The V gene's germline CDR1 is SGHTA and CDR2 FQGNSA. This CDR3 region has 14 residues.

V is TRBV7-9 and J is TRBJ1-4, with a possible D match to TRBD1 (6 bases). Trimming took 11 bases from V and 6 from J, leaving 13 bases between them. CDR3 length: 12 amino acids. In germline, CDR1 is SEHNR, CDR2 FQNEAQ (reference sequence). The CDR3 here is CAVQGKDEKLFF. The CDR3 nucleotides read TGTGCCGTCCAGGGGAAGGATGAAAAACTGTTTTTT.

V is TRBV20-1 and J is TRBJ1-2, with 8 bases that match TRBD1. This CDR3 is built from 14 residues. From germline, CDR1 is DFQATT and CDR2 SNEGSKA (reference sequence). J lost 4 bases, V lost 3 bases, and 7 bases had no gene match. CDR3 sequence reads: CSASGGTGFYGYTF. The DNA for the CDR3 is TGCAGTGCTAGTGGCGGGACAGGCTTCTATGGCTACACCTTC.

The chain uses TRBV9 and TRBJ2-1, with 8 bases aligning to TRBD2. Trimming removed 4 bases from V and 8 bases from J; junction bases left unmatched: 8. Germline CDR1 reads SGDLS; CDR2 reads YYNGEE. The length of the CDR3 is 14 residues. The CDR3 DNA reads TGTGCCAGCAGCCCAAGCGGGGGATGGGATGAGCAGTTCTTC. Amino acid sequence: CASSPSGGWDEQFF.

The V and J genes are TRBV10-2 and TRBJ2-7; tentatively, D is TRBD1 (6 bases). Per germline, CDR1 WSHSY and CDR2 SAAADI. The ends were cut back, 6 bases at V and 3 bases at J, with 15 bases in the middle. The CDR3 is made up of 14 amino acids. CDR3 residues: CASRNPGHNYEQYF. The CDR3 DNA is TGCGCCAGCAGGAATCCGGGACACAACTACGAGCAGTACTTC.

The V gene is TRBV5-6, the J gene TRBJ1-1; D not resolved. This CDR3 contains 13 residues. Germline V gene sequence: CDR1 SGHDT, CDR2 YYEEEE. Trimming pared 9 bases from V and 4 bases from J, leaving 16 bases between. CDR3 residues: CATKSAGSTEAFF. The CDR3 DNA reads TGTGCCACCAAGTCCGCGGGGTCCACTGAAGCTTTCTTT. Supplemented by reference TRBV5-6 and TRBJ1-1, the full variable domain reads DAGVTQSPTHLIKTRGQQVTLRCSPKSGHDTVSWYQQALGQGPQFIFQYYEEEERQRGNFPDRFSGHQFPNYSSELNVNALLLGDSALYLCATKSAGSTEAFFGQGTRLTVV.

This clonotype has a count of ten or more. This chain connects TRBV2 to TRBJ1-1; 8 nucleotides line up with TRBD1. CDR1 is SNHLY and CDR2 is FYNNEI in the germline V gene. The CDR3 contains 13 residues. V was pared by 8 bases and J by 1 base, with 3 bases of the junction left unmatched. CDR3 protein: CASFRGRNTEAFF. The CDR3 DNA follows: TGTGCCAGCTTCAGGGGGCGGAACACTGAAGCTTTCTTT.

This clonotype was picked up a small number of times. This rearrangement joins TRBV6-1 to TRBJ1-2; maybe TRBD1 (6 bases). V lost 1 base and J lost 8, with 14 bases in between. The V gene's germline CDR1 is MNHNS and CDR2 SASEGT. The CDR3 extends over 14 amino acids. The chain's CDR3 is CASSEVGRGGGYTF. CDR3 nucleotides: TGTGCCAGCAGTGAAGTGGGCAGGGGAGGGGGCTACACCTTC.

This clonotype has at least ten counts. V usage is TRBV2 and J usage is TRBJ2-3; a possible D gene is TRBD2 (5 bases). CDR3 length equals 12 residues. V shed 11 bases and J shed 0 bases, with 9 bases lying between them. Looked up from germline, CDR1 is SNHLY and CDR2 is FYNNEI. The CDR3 region is CAGAVSTDTQYF. In DNA form, the CDR3 reads TGTGCCGGAGCGGTGAGCACAGATACGCAGTATTTT.

This chain uses TRBV6-1 with TRBJ2-3; D gene ambiguous. The germline gives CDR1 MNHNS, CDR2 SASEGT. This CDR3 is 14 amino acids long. With 4 bases removed from V and 1 base from J, the gap between germline ends came to 9 bases. As DNA, the CDR3 is TGTGCCAGCAGTGGGAACCCTCGCACAGATACGCAGTATTTT. This encodes CASSGNPRTDTQYF.